This T cell receptor beta chain was recorded in a study of blood T cell repertoires in COVID-19. CDR1 MNHEY and CDR2 SVGAGI come from the germline V gene. Trimming took 7 bases from V and 0 from J, leaving 12 bases between them. The CDR3 is made up of 14 amino acids. Measured with immunoSEQ multiplex PCR; TCRdb has only the in-frame clones, and not every one. The sample holds some 41,000 clones, 89% seen once. Sequencing input: peripheral blood. This sequence joins TRBV6-5 and TRBJ1-1; a possible D gene is TRBD1 (6 bases). This sequence was found in an older man with active COVID-19. The DNA of the CDR3 is TGTGCCAGCATGGACGGGGGGCTGAACACTGAAGCTTTCTTT. It encodes CASMDGGLNTEAFF.